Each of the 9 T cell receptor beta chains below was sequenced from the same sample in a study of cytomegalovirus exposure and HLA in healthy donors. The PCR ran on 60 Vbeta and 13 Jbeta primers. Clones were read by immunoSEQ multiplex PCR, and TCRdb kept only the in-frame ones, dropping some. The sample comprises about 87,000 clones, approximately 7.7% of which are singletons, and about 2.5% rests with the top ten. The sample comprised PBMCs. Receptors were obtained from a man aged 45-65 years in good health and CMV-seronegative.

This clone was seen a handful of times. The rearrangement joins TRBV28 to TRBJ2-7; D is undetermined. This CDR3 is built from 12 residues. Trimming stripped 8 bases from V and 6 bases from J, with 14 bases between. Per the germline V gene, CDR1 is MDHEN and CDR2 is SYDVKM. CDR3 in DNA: TGTGCCAGCCGCACAGCTTTATTCGAGCAGTACTTC. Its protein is CASRTALFEQYF.

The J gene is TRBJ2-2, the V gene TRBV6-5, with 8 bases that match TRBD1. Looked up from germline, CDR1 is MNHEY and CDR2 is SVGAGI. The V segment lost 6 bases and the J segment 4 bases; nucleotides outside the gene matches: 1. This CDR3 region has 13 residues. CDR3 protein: CASRTGGTGELFF. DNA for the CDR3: TGTGCCAGCAGAACAGGGGGCACCGGGGAGCTGTTTTTT.

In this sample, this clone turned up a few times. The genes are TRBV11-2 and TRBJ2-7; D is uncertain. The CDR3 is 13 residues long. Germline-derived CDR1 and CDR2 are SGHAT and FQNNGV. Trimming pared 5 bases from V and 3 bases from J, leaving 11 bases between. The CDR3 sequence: CASSEQLSYEQYF. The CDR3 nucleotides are TGTGCCAGCAGCGAACAGCTTAGCTACGAGCAGTACTTC. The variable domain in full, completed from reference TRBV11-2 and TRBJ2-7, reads EAGVAQSPRYKIIEKRQSVAFWCNPISGHATLYWYQQILGQGPKLLIQFQNNGVVDDSQLPKDRFSAERLKGVDSTLKIQPAKLEDSAVYLCASSEQLSYEQYFGPGTRLTVT.

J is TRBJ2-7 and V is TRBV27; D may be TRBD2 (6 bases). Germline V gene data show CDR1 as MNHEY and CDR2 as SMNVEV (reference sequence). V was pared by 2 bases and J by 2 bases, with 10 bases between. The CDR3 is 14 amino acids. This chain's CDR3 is CASSLAEGTYEQYF. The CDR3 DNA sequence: TGTGCCAGCAGTTTAGCGGAGGGGACCTACGAGCAGTACTTC.

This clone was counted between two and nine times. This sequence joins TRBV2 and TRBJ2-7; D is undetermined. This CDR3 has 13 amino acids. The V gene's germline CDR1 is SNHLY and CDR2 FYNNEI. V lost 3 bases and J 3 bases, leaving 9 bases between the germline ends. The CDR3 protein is CASSEGTIYEQYF. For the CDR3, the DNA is TGTGCCAGCAGTGAGGGCACCATCTACGAGCAGTACTTC.

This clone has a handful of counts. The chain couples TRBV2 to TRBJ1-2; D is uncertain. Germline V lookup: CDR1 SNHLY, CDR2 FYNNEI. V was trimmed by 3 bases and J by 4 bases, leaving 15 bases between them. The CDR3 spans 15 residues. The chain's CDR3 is CASSEVALTVYGYTF. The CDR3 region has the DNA TGTGCCAGCAGTGAGGTTGCCCTCACTGTCTATGGCTACACCTTC.

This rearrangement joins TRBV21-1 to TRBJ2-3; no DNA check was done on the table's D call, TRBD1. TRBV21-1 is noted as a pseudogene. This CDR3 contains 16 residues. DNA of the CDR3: TGTGCCAGCAGCACCGACAGGGGGCCAAGTGCAGATACGCAGTATTTT. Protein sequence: CASSTDRGPSADTQYF.

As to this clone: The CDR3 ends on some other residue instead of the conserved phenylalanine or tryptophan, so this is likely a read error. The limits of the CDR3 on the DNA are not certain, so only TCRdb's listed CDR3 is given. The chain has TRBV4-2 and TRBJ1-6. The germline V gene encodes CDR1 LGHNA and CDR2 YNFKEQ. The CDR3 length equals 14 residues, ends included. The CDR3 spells CASSPRNDNSPIHL.

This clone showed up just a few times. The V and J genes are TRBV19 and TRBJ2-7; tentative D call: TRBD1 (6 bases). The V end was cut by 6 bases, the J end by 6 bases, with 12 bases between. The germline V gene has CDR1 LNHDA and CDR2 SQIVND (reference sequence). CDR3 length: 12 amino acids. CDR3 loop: CASSSIGGEQYF. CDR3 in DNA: TGTGCCAGTAGCTCCATAGGGGGCGAGCAGTACTTC.